This T cell receptor beta chain was documented in a study of blood T cell repertoires in COVID-19. Measured with immunoSEQ multiplex PCR; TCRdb has only the in-frame clones, and not every one. The data show 55,000 to 80,000 clones, 88% seen once. Sequencing was performed on peripheral blood. The receptor's source is a human donor in a cohort sampled during active COVID-19.

The CDR3 DNA reads TGTGCCAGCAGCTTAATCCGGGGTTTATCTCGCTCCTCCCCCTATGGCTACACCTTC. The encoded protein is CASSLIRGLSRSSPYGYTF. The chain recombines TRBV7-2 with TRBJ1-2; no clear D. Trimming took 2 bases from V and 4 from J, leaving 26 bases between them. The CDR3 covers 19 residues. CDR1 SGHTA and CDR2 FQGNSA come from the germline V gene.